A single sample gave rise to the 8 T cell receptor beta chains below, sequenced in a study of cytomegalovirus exposure and HLA in healthy donors. With 60 Vbeta and 13 Jbeta primers, the PCR was carried out. Clones were sequenced by immunoSEQ multiplex PCR, and TCRdb holds only the in-frame ones, with some missing. Across about 110,000 clones, the top ten clones capture around 3.6% of the sample. Sequencing was performed on PBMCs. These receptors came from a man in his late teens or twenties in good health and CMV-seronegative.

In the case of this clone: Other DNA sequences in this sample translate to the same CDR3. This chain connects TRBV5-4 to TRBJ1-3; D gene unclear. Germline loops: CDR1 SGHNT, CDR2 YYREEE (reference sequence). The CDR3 sequence is 14 residues long. Trimming stripped 1 base from V and 0 bases from J, with 5 bases between. This CDR3 is CASSLRGSGNTIYF. In nucleotides, the CDR3 is TGTGCCAGCAGCTTGAGAGGCTCTGGAAACACCATATATTTT.

The chain links TRBV6-6 to TRBJ2-7; perhaps TRBD1 as D (5 bases). CDR3 length: 14 amino acids. Germline loops: CDR1 MNHNY, CDR2 SVGAGI (reference sequence). Trimming left V 3 bases short and J 6 bases short, with 15 bases between. The CDR3 nucleotides read TGTGCCAGCAGTTATGTAGGGGTAAGGAGCGAGCAGTACTTC. Its protein is CASSYVGVRSEQYF.

This chain uses TRBV19 with TRBJ2-2; 9 bases align to TRBD1. The CDR3 length is 15 residues. V was pared by 3 bases and J by 6 bases, with 5 bases of the junction left unmatched. Germline CDR1 is LNHDA and CDR2 is SQIVND (reference sequence). The CDR3 coding sequence is TGTGCCAGTAGTATCACAGGGGGCAGGCCCGGGGAGCTGTTTTTT. It translates to CASSITGGRPGELFF. The full variable domain, its missing parts supplied by reference TRBV19 and TRBJ2-2, is DGGITQSPKYLFRKEGQNVTLSCEQNLNHDAMYWYRQDPGQGLRLIYYSQIVNDFQKGDIAEGYSVSREKKESFPLTVTSAQKNPTAFYLCASSITGGRPGELFFGEGSRLTVL.

The chain recombines TRBV19 with TRBJ2-1; 9 bases map to TRBD1. The CDR3 is made up of 15 amino acids. V shed 5 bases and J 1 base; nucleotides not matched to a gene: 3. Germline values: CDR1 LNHDA, CDR2 SQIVND (reference sequence). The CDR3: CASSAGQGSYNEQFF. In DNA, the CDR3 is TGTGCCAGTAGTGCCGGACAGGGGTCCTACAATGAGCAGTTCTTC.

The chain combines TRBV5-4 with TRBJ2-2, with D perhaps TRBD2 (7 bases). Trimming removed 5 bases at V and 5 bases at J, with 16 bases between. This CDR3 has 15 amino acids. Germline assignment: CDR1 SGHNT and CDR2 YYREEE (reference sequence). CDR3 in amino acids: CASRIRGGGTGELFF. The CDR3 region has the DNA TGTGCCAGCAGAATAAGAGGGGGAGGGACCGGGGAGCTGTTTTTT.

A note on this clone: The junction shows a germline mismatch at one end, possibly a read error. The sample has other DNA sequences that encode this CDR3 too. The CDR3 here is CASSPTGIEQFF. The CDR3 nucleotides are TGCGCCAGTAGCCCCACAGGGATTGAGCAGTTCTTC. This chain connects TRBV19 to TRBJ2-1, with D perhaps matching TRBD1 (6 bases). Looked up from germline, CDR1 is LNHDA and CDR2 is SQIVND (reference sequence). The CDR3 covers 12 residues.

The chain has TRBV27 and TRBJ1-1, with D perhaps matching TRBD1 (5 bases). Trimming stripped 4 bases from V and 0 bases from J, with 6 bases between. Germline CDR1 and CDR2: MNHEY and SMNVEV (reference sequence). This CDR3 has 13 amino acids. In nucleotides, the CDR3 is TGTGCCAGCAGTTCAGGGATGAACACTGAAGCTTTCTTT. Its translation: CASSSGMNTEAFF.

The V gene is TRBV7-9, the J gene TRBJ1-1; 8 bases match TRBD1. The germline V gene has CDR1 SEHNR and CDR2 FQNEAQ (reference sequence). The CDR3 spans 15 residues. Trimming removed 2 bases from V and 1 base from J; junction bases left unmatched: 3. The CDR3 region is CASSLFRGRNTEAFF. For the CDR3, the DNA is TGTGCCAGCAGCTTATTCAGGGGGCGGAACACTGAAGCTTTCTTT.